These 25 T cell receptor beta chains originate from one sample sequenced in a study of Ad26.COV2.S vaccination and SARS-CoV-2 variants. Treatment of the sample: roughly 19 received Ad26.COV2.S at low or high dose, single or two shots; several received placebo; per-sample allocation not given. Day 63 following the first vaccine or placebo injection was when the samples were taken. The data were produced by immunoSEQ multiplex PCR, yet TCRdb's version contains in-frame clones alone and is incomplete. The table lists roughly 320,000 clones, about 82% of them singletons. Specimen: peripheral blood, collected in a trial of Ad26.COV2.S vaccine versus placebo. The receptor set was obtained from a person between 18 and 65 years old who received the Ad26.COV2.S COVID-19 vaccine or a placebo.

The chain is built from TRBV9 and TRBJ1-1; 10 nucleotides match TRBD1. Trimming cost V 2 bases and J 4 bases; bases outside gene matches: 5. In germline, CDR1 is SGDLS, CDR2 YYNGEE. The CDR3 contains 15 residues. The CDR3 protein is CASSVIGQGVTEAFF. The CDR3 DNA reads TGTGCCAGCAGCGTCATAGGACAGGGGGTCACTGAAGCTTTCTTT.

CDR3 loop: CASRQDRVGYEQYF. CDR3 coding DNA: TGTGCCAGCAGACAAGACAGGGTCGGCTACGAGCAGTACTTC. The chain carries TRBV6-5 and TRBJ2-7; 7 bases match TRBD1. The CDR3 sequence is 14 residues long. Germline V gene data show CDR1 as MNHEY and CDR2 as SVGAGI. The trim removed 6 bases at V and 3 bases at J, leaving 8 bases unmatched.

The chain recombines TRBV24-1 with TRBJ1-2; no clear D gene. From germline, CDR1 is KGHDR and CDR2 SFDVKD. V was shortened by 3 bases and J by 4 bases, with 11 bases between the two germline ends. The CDR3 extends over 14 amino acids. DNA for the CDR3: TGTGCCACCAGTGATCCCGGAGTAGGCTATGGCTACACCTTC. Protein sequence: CATSDPGVGYGYTF.

The rearrangement joins TRBV29-1 to TRBJ1-2; 7 nucleotides agree with TRBD1. CDR1 is SQVTM and CDR2 is ANQGSEA in the germline V gene. With V trimmed by 3 bases and J by 2 bases, 3 bases remained unmatched. This CDR3 spans 13 amino acids. CDR3 region: CSVEPQGNYGYTF. The CDR3 DNA reads TGCAGCGTTGAGCCACAGGGGAACTATGGCTACACCTTC.

The rearrangement uses TRBV9 and TRBJ2-1; the D gene is possibly TRBD2 (5 bases). The CDR3 has 13 residues. Trimming shortened V by 5 bases and J by 7 bases, and 13 bases separated the two germline ends. Germline assignment: CDR1 SGDLS and CDR2 YYNGEE. CDR3 residues: CASRSLGGNEQFF. The CDR3 DNA follows: TGTGCCAGCAGGTCCCTCGGAGGTAATGAGCAGTTCTTC.

This chain uses TRBV29-1 with TRBJ2-7; 7 bases match TRBD2. This CDR3 comprises 14 residues. After removal of 3 bases from V and 0 bases from J, the junction contained 5 bases not matched to a gene. Germline V gives CDR1 SQVTM, CDR2 ANQGSEA. In nucleotides, the CDR3 is TGCAGCGTTGATAGTAGCGGGCCCTCCTACGAGCAGTACTTC. It encodes CSVDSSGPSYEQYF.

This clone has a handful of counts. The V call is TRBV9, the J call TRBJ2-3, with D perhaps matching TRBD2 (6 bases). Germline CDR1 reads SGDLS; CDR2 reads YYNGEE. This CDR3 has 17 amino acids. Trimming removed 0 bases at V and 0 bases at J, with 14 bases between. The CDR3 sequence is CASSVGVRGPSTDTQYF. CDR3 bases: TGTGCCAGCAGCGTAGGTGTGCGGGGCCCTAGCACAGATACGCAGTATTTT. The full variable domain, with the rest looked up from reference TRBV9 and TRBJ2-3, is DSGVTQTPKHLITATGQRVTLRCSPRSGDLSVYWYQQSLDQGLQFLIQYYNGEERAKGNILERFSAQQFPDLHSELNLSSLELGDSALYFCASSVGVRGPSTDTQYFGPGTRLTVL.

This clone was counted once. V gene TRBV28 combines with J gene TRBJ1-2; 11 bases are shared with TRBD1. V lost 10 bases and J lost 4; bases outside the gene matches: 8. The CDR3 sequence is 14 residues long. Germline V lookup: CDR1 MDHEN, CDR2 SYDVKM. CDR3 residues: CAIRTGTGGYGYTF. The DNA for the CDR3 is TGTGCCATCCGGACCGGGACAGGGGGCTATGGCTACACCTTC.

The chain links TRBV5-4 to TRBJ1-1; D remains unclear. The ends were cut back, 0 bases at V and 1 base at J, with 7 bases in the middle. Per the germline V gene, CDR1 is SGHNT and CDR2 is YYREEE (reference sequence). This CDR3 is 14 amino acids long. The CDR3 DNA follows: TGTGCCAGCAGCTTGGGACAATGGAACACTGAAGCTTTCTTT. It codes for CASSLGQWNTEAFF. Looking up the rest from reference TRBV5-4 and TRBJ1-1 gives the full variable domain: ETGVTQSPTHLIKTRGQQVTLRCSSQSGHNTVSWYQQALGQGPQFIFQYYREEENGRGNFPPRFSGLQFPNYSSELNVNALELDDSALYLCASSLGQWNTEAFFGQGTRLTVV.

The J gene is TRBJ2-2, the V gene TRBV19; the match to TRBD1 covers 8 bases. The CDR3 length is 13 residues. In germline, CDR1 is LNHDA, CDR2 SQIVND (reference sequence). Trimming cost V 7 bases and J 8 bases; bases outside gene matches: 6. CDR3 region: CASTQGAAGELFF. The CDR3 region has the DNA TGTGCCAGTACCCAGGGGGCGGCTGGGGAGCTGTTTTTT.

J is TRBJ2-1 and V is TRBV4-1, with 11 bases lining up with TRBD2. Germline V gene data show CDR1 as MGHRA and CDR2 as YSYEKL. V was pared by 1 base and J by 4 bases, with 9 bases of the junction left unmatched. This CDR3 comprises 18 residues. The CDR3 nucleotides are TGCGCCAGCAGCCAAGCACATATAGCGGGGGGGGTATACAATGAGCAGTTCTTC. Residues: CASSQAHIAGGVYNEQFF.

This rearrangement joins TRBV5-4 to TRBJ2-5, with TRBD2 matching 10 bases. The germline V gene encodes CDR1 SGHNT and CDR2 YYREEE (reference sequence). The CDR3 has 15 amino acids. V lost 3 bases, J lost 5 bases, and 7 bases stayed unmatched. The CDR3 reads CASSSKRGGRETQYF. The CDR3 nucleotides are TGTGCCAGCAGCTCCAAGCGGGGGGGCCGCGAGACCCAGTACTTC.

This clone was seen a single time. The chain uses TRBV15 and TRBJ2-5; D ambiguous. CDR3 size: 14 residues. V was shortened by 4 bases and J by 2 bases, with 11 bases between the two germline ends. Germline V CDR1 and CDR2: LNHNV, YYDKDF (reference sequence). The DNA of the CDR3 is TGTGCCACCAGCAACACGATACGACAAGAGACCCAGTACTTC. Translated, it gives CATSNTIRQETQYF. Supplemented by reference TRBV15 and TRBJ2-5, the full variable domain reads DAMVIQNPRYQVTQFGKPVTLSCSQTLNHNVMYWYQQKSSQAPKLLFHYYDKDFNNEADTPDNFQSRRPNTSFCFLDIRSPGLGDTAMYLCATSNTIRQETQYFGPGTRLLVL.

The rearrangement links TRBV30 to TRBJ2-7; 9 bases are shared with TRBD1. Germline loops: CDR1 GTSNPN, CDR2 SVGIG (reference sequence). There are 15 residues in the CDR3. The ends lost 0 bases at V and 5 bases at J; junction bases unmatched: 8. The CDR3 sequence: CAWSVRGTGSNEQYF. The CDR3 nucleotides are TGTGCCTGGAGTGTACGAGGGACAGGGTCTAACGAGCAGTACTTC.

The chain employs TRBV5-4 and TRBJ2-2; a possible D gene is TRBD2 (5 bases). Trimming removed 4 bases at V and 5 bases at J, with 15 bases between. The CDR3 has 15 residues. From germline, CDR1 is SGHNT and CDR2 YYREEE (reference sequence). CDR3 in DNA: TGTGCCAGCAGCCCGGGATCGACTCGGACCGGGGAGCTGTTTTTT. It specifies CASSPGSTRTGELFF. The full variable domain, in which reference TRBV5-4 and TRBJ2-2 provide the parts outside the CDR3, is ETGVTQSPTHLIKTRGQQVTLRCSSQSGHNTVSWYQQALGQGPQFIFQYYREEENGRGNFPPRFSGLQFPNYSSELNVNALELDDSALYLCASSPGSTRTGELFFGEGSRLTVL.

The rearrangement links TRBV19 to TRBJ2-7; either TRBD1 or TRBD2 may supply D (5 bases each). Per the germline V gene, CDR1 is LNHDA and CDR2 is SQIVND (reference sequence). This CDR3 has 15 amino acids. Trimming stripped 5 bases from V and 3 bases from J, with 17 bases between. The CDR3 DNA reads as TGTGCCAGTAGTGTGCCGGGACCGCCTATCTACGAGCAGTACTTC. This codes for CASSVPGPPIYEQYF.

V gene TRBV7-9 combines with J gene TRBJ2-1; D gene unclear. V lost 5 bases, J lost 2 bases, and 7 bases lay in between. This CDR3 contains 13 residues. Germline V gene sequence: CDR1 SEHNR, CDR2 FQNEAQ (reference sequence). CDR3 coding DNA: TGTGCCAGCAGCGACACTACCTACAATGAGCAGTTCTTC. Protein sequence: CASSDTTYNEQFF.

V and J are TRBV27 and TRBJ2-2; the D is unclear. The germline V and J ends were trimmed by 7 bases and 1 base, with 10 bases remaining between them. The CDR3 consists of 14 residues. CDR1 is MNHEY and CDR2 is SMNVEV in the germline V gene (reference sequence). CDR3 in amino acids: CASNPLGNTGELFF. DNA of the CDR3: TGTGCCAGCAACCCTCTGGGGAACACCGGGGAGCTGTTTTTT.

The chain joins TRBV5-4 to TRBJ2-1; TRBD2 agrees at 10 bases. The CDR3 is 15 residues long. The germline gives CDR1 SGHNT, CDR2 YYREEE (reference sequence). With V trimmed by 1 base and J by 10 bases, 8 bases remained unmatched. The chain's CDR3 is CASSLRTSGNREQFF. The CDR3 DNA reads as TGTGCCAGCAGCTTGAGGACTAGCGGAAACCGGGAGCAGTTCTTC. Looking up the rest from reference TRBV5-4 and TRBJ2-1 gives the full variable domain: ETGVTQSPTHLIKTRGQQVTLRCSSQSGHNTVSWYQQALGQGPQFIFQYYREEENGRGNFPPRFSGLQFPNYSSELNVNALELDDSALYLCASSLRTSGNREQFFGPGTRLTVL.

V usage is TRBV6-5 and J usage is TRBJ1-2, with D possibly TRBD1 on 5 matching bases. Trimming cost V 2 bases and J 8 bases, with 15 bases left between them. Germline CDR1 is MNHEY and CDR2 is SVGAGI. CDR3 length: 14 residues. CDR3 sequence: CASSYRRGSGGYTF. In DNA, the CDR3 is TGTGCCAGCAGTTACAGGCGGGGCTCGGGCGGCTACACCTTC.

The rearrangement links TRBV4-1 to TRBJ2-3, with D tentatively TRBD1 or TRBD2 (5 bases each). The CDR3 length is 15 residues. V gave up 4 bases and J gave up 3 bases, with 14 bases separating them. Germline-derived CDR1 and CDR2 are MGHRA and YSYEKL. DNA of the CDR3: TGCGCCAGCAGCCCTCTAGCAGGGAGAACAGATACGCAGTATTTT. Encoded protein: CASSPLAGRTDTQYF.

The chain has TRBV7-9 and TRBJ1-5; no clear D gene. This CDR3 spans 13 amino acids. Trimming removed 2 bases at V and 3 bases at J, with 5 bases between. Germline CDR1 SEHNR, CDR2 FQNEAQ (reference sequence). In DNA, the CDR3 is TGTGCCAGCAGCTTACAGACCAATCAGCCCCAGCATTTT. This encodes CASSLQTNQPQHF.

This clone was seen a single time. A junction boundary mismatches the germline segment, possibly from a read error. This chain uses TRBV12-3 or TRBV12-4 with TRBJ2-7; D may be TRBD2 (6 bases). This CDR3 is 13 amino acids long. CDR3 region: CASRGLRDSAFHF. The CDR3, as DNA: TGTGCCAGCAGAGGTCTCCGGGACTCTGCTTTCCACTTC.

The chain joins TRBV24-1 to TRBJ2-1, with 8 positions matching TRBD1. Germline V gives CDR1 KGHDR, CDR2 SFDVKD. The CDR3 length is 16 residues. Unmatched junction bases numbered 5, after V lost 0 bases and J lost 5 bases. The CDR3 coding sequence is TGTGCCACCAGTGATTTGAAGGACAGGGTTAACAATGAGCAGTTCTTC. Amino acids: CATSDLKDRVNNEQFF.

The J gene is TRBJ2-2, the V gene TRBV4-1; 13 nucleotides line up with TRBD2. CDR1 and CDR2 from the germline V gene are MGHRA and YSYEKL. CDR3 size: 20 residues. V was pared by 0 bases and J by 7 bases, with 14 bases of the junction left unmatched. The CDR3 is CASSQDFGLAGARRGGELFF. Here the CDR3 DNA reads TGCGCCAGCAGCCAAGATTTCGGACTAGCGGGGGCCAGACGAGGCGGGGAGCTGTTTTTT.